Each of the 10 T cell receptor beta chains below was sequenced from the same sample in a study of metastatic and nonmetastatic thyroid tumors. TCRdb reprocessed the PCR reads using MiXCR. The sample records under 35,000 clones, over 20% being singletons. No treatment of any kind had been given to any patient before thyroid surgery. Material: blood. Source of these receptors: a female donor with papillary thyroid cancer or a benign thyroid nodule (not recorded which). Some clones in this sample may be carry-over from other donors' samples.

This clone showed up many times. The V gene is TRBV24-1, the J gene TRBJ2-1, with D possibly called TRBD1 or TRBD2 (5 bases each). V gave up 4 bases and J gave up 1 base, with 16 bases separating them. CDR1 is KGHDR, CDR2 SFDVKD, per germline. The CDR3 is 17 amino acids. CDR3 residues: CATSDPGTGGSYNEQFF. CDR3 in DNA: TGTGCCACCAGTGACCCAGGGACGGGCGGTTCCTACAATGAGCAGTTCTTC.

The CDR3 nucleotides read TGCGCCAGCAGCTGGGTCGGGAGAGCTTGGTCCAACGTCCTGACTTTC. It yields the protein CASSWVGRAWSNVLTF. The chain combines TRBV5-1 with TRBJ2-6; D perhaps matches TRBD2 (6 bases). The CDR3 sequence is 16 residues long. V lost 3 bases and J lost 8, with 18 bases in between. CDR1 and CDR2 from the germline V gene are SGHRS and YFSETQ.

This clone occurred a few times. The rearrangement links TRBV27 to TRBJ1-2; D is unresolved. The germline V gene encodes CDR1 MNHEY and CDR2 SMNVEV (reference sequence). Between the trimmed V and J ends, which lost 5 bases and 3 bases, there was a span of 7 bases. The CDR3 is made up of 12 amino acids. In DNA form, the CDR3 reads TGTGCCAGCAGTCCCGACGACTATGGCTACACCTTC. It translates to CASSPDDYGYTF.

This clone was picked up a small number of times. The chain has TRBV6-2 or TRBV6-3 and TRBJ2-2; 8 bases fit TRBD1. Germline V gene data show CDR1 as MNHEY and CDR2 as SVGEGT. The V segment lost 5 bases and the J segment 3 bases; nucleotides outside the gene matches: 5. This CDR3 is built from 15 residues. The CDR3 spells CASSNRGLDTGELFF. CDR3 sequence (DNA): TGTGCCAGCAGTAACAGGGGGTTGGACACCGGGGAGCTGTTTTTT.

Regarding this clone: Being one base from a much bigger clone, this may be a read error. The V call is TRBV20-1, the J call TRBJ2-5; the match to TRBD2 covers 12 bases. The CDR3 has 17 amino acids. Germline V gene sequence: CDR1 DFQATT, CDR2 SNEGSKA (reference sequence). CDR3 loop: CSARDSTSGGVQETKYF. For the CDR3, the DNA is TGCAGTGCTAGAGACTCGACTAGCGGGGGTGTACAAGAGACCAAGTACTTC.

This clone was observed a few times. CDR3 DNA sequence: TGTGCCAGCAGTCCCGGGACAGTCGAGAACACTGAAGCTTTCTTT. Translating gives CASSPGTVENTEAFF. The chain couples TRBV28 to TRBJ1-1; 7 bases are shared with TRBD1. Trimming took 5 bases from V and 1 from J; bases not matched to a gene: 7. Germline CDR1 MDHEN, CDR2 SYDVKM. This CDR3 is built from 15 residues.

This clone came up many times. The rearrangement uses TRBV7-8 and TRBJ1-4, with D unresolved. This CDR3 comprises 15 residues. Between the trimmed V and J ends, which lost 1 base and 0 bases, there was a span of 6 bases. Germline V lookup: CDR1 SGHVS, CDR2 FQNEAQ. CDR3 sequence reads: CASSLGDATNEKLFF. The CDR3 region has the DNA TGTGCCAGCAGCTTAGGAGACGCAACTAATGAAAAACTGTTTTTT.

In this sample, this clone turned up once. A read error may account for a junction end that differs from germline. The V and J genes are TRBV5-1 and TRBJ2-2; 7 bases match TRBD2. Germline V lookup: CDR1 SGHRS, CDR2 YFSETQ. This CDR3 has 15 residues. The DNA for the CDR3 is TGCGCCAGCAGCTTGGAGGGACTATCAGCCGGGGAGTTGTTTTTT. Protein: CASSLEGLSAGELFF. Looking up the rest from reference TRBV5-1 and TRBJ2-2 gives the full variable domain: KAGVTQTPRYLIKTRGQQVTLSCSPISGHRSVSWYQQTPGQGLQFLFEYFSETQRNKGNFPGRFSGRQFSNSRSEMNVSTLELGDSALYLCASSLEGLSAGELFFGEGSRLTVL.

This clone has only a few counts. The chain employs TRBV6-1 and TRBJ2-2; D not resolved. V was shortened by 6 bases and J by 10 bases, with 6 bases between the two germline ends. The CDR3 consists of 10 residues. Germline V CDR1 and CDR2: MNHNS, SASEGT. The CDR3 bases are TGTGCCAGCAGGGACGCGGAGCTGTTTTTT. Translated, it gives CASRDAELFF.

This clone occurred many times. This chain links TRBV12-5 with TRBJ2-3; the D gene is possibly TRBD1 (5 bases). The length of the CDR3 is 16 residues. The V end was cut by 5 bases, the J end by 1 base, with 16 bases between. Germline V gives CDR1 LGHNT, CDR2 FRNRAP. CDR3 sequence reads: CASGVLLGLRTDTQYF. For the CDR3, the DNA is TGTGCTAGTGGTGTTCTCTTGGGGCTTCGCACAGATACGCAGTATTTT.